This T cell receptor beta chain was obtained from a study of T cells in localized non-small cell lung cancer. This clone was seen only a few times. Only in-frame clones appear in the TCRdb table, and some are missing; sequencing was by immunoSEQ multiplex PCR. This table has fewer than 25,000 clones, approximately 90% appearing once. The CDR3 sequence is 13 residues long. The V end was cut by 10 bases, the J end by 1 base, with 13 bases between. Looked up from germline, CDR1 is MDHEN and CDR2 is SYDVKM. Sequenced here: peripheral blood, sampled before any cancer treatment. This chain connects TRBV28 to TRBJ1-1; D gene ambiguous. The sequence was obtained from a male donor aged 60 or older with stage I squamous cell lung carcinoma. CDR3 in DNA: TGTGCCACCGCGTTATCGGGGAACACTGAAGCTTTCTTT. It specifies CATALSGNTEAFF.